This T cell receptor (beta chain) was obtained from a study of blood T cell repertoires in COVID-19 (TCRdb year 2020). Describing the broader study: Collaborator samples came from the United States, Italy and Spain and covered acute and convalescent phases of COVID-19. The repertoires were released in a freely available public database meant as a resource for research on the immune response to SARS-CoV-2. The samples were drawn from two sources: the first 160 participants of the ongoing ImmuneRACE study, and 950 to 1,500 subjects contributed by 6 global collaborators. Where available, HLA class I and class II types were obtained from metadata supplied by the sample provider rather than from assay-based typing. The material from the prospective study consisted of cDNA or gDNA derived from T cells, B-cell-depleted T cells, or PBMCs. Deeply sampled blood TCRbeta repertoires from subjects exposed to, actively infected with, or recovered from COVID-19 were included in the dataset. The sample metadata nearly always contained a de-identified subject ID, COVID-19 status, age in years and sex.

TCRbeta CDR3 regions were amplified from genomic DNA by means of the immunoSEQ Assay, a bias-controlled multiplex PCR. The original methods were these. Within the assay, amplification of reference gene primers was used to estimate how many nucleated cells each sample contained. Sequence reads were collapsed and filtered to measure the absolute abundance of every unique TCRbeta CDR3 rearrangement. For each sample, productive Simpson clonality was calculated as the square root of Simpson's diversity index over productive rearrangements. TCRdb provides this immuneACCESS table in a form limited to in-frame rearrangements. Some clones are lacking; in checked studies, under half of them reflect an unresolved V gene, and why the rest are absent is not known. V and J calls plus clone size are reproduced from that table; the DNA served to infer D and trimming. In this sample the table shows a few hundred thousand clones, 75% to 90% of which occur a single time. The ten largest clones take up over 3% of the sample.

Study-level results and caveats: The quantity of clinical and demographic metadata differed by source and by participant and was supplied without curation.

Participants in the prospective study were enrolled through a virtual design, were aged about 18 to 90 years, and lived in roughly 24 United States geographic areas. Cohort assignment in the prospective study relied on participant-reported clinical history from a screening survey and a study questionnaire. In the prospective study, mobile phlebotomists collected whole blood, serum and a nasopharyngeal or oropharyngeal swab from each participant. Participants in the prospective study had the option to provide additional blood draws and questionnaires over a roughly 2-month period. Before DNA extraction, prospective study blood samples were shipped either frozen or at room temperature. Concerning this clone itself: The specificity of this receptor is unknown. Within one base of it there is no much larger clone, and no base qualities were kept.

Trimming costs V 2 bases and J 0 bases, and their ends lie 10 bases apart. The CDR3 runs 14 amino acids, cysteine and phenylalanine included. Just CDR3 DNA is preserved here, 42 bases in frame from base 1. CDR1 and CDR2, per the germline V gene, are SQVTM and ANQGSEA. The sample was PBMCs or T cells enriched from blood (not recorded which). The chain uses TRBV29-1 and TRBJ1-1; matching of 5 bases hints at TRBD1 as the D gene. The TCR was taken from a woman aged 18-35 years in a cohort exposed to, infected with or recovered from COVID-19 (not recorded which). The CDR3 region reads CSVEKTAMNTEAFF. The sequenced DNA is TGCAGCGTTGAAAAGACAGCCATGAACACTGAAGCTTTCTTT.